These 11 T cell receptor beta chains came from one sample sequenced in a study of CD8 T cells in Susac syndrome. When the RNA was reverse transcribed, random hexamers were used with an input of 0.5 to 1 ug. TCRdb redid the calling of the immunoSEQ multiplex PCR reads with MiXCR, one entry per CDR3 protein. Counted here are about 120,000 distinct CDR3 sequences, 96% occurring once; the ten biggest clones make up 0.11% to 0.15%. The sample was CD4+ T cells from PBMCs. The origin of the receptors is a human donor with Susac syndrome.

The count of this clonotype is one. This chain joins TRBV5-6 and TRBJ1-1; 9 bases map to TRBD1. There are 15 residues in the CDR3. The V segment lost 4 bases and the J segment 3 bases; nucleotides outside the gene matches: 7. Germline V CDR1 and CDR2: SGHDT, YYEEEE. The CDR3 coding sequence is TGTGCCAGCAGCACGGGACAGGGTTTGGACACTGAAGCTTTCTTT. Translating it yields CASSTGQGLDTEAFF.

The rearrangement uses TRBV7-3 and TRBJ2-6, with 9 nucleotides matching TRBD2. V gave up 7 bases and J gave up 3 bases; unmatched junction bases: 1. Per the germline V gene, CDR1 is SGHTA and CDR2 is FQGTGA. The length of the CDR3 is 14 residues. The CDR3, as DNA: TGTGCCAGCACGACTAGCGGTGGGGCCAACGTCCTGACTTTC. Translating it yields CASTTSGGANVLTF.

The chain's CDR3 is CASSFGHRLNTEAFF. In DNA form, the CDR3 reads TGTGCCAGCAGCTTCGGACACCGTTTGAACACTGAAGCTTTCTTT. The chain employs TRBV11-2 and TRBJ1-1; perhaps TRBD1 as D (5 bases). V was trimmed by 3 bases and J by 0 bases, leaving 11 bases between them. The CDR3 consists of 15 residues. Germline loops: CDR1 SGHAT, CDR2 FQNNGV.

This chain joins TRBV7-2 and TRBJ1-2; 7 positions agree with TRBD1. Trimming took 2 bases from V and 0 from J; bases not matched to a gene: 6. The CDR3 extends over 16 amino acids. Germline-derived CDR1 and CDR2 are SGHTA and FQGNSA. Here the CDR3 reads CASSLTPGQPNYGYTF. The CDR3 DNA reads TGTGCCAGCAGCTTAACCCCGGGACAGCCTAACTATGGCTACACCTTC.

This clonotype showed up just once. The chain carries TRBV15 and TRBJ2-2, with D unresolved. Trimming stripped 1 base from V and 7 bases from J, with 4 bases between. Germline CDR1 LNHNV, CDR2 YYDKDF (reference sequence). The CDR3 has 12 residues. The CDR3 nucleotides read TGTGCCACCAGCAGAGTCGACGGGGAGCTGTTTTTT. It codes for CATSRVDGELFF.

The chain employs TRBV15 and TRBJ2-3; D is undetermined. Germline lookup yields CDR1 LNHNV and CDR2 YYDKDF (reference sequence). The length of the CDR3 is 12 residues. V lost 4 bases, J lost 3 bases, and 5 bases lay in between. CDR3: CATSTVTDTQYF. As DNA, the CDR3 is TGTGCCACCAGCACGGTGACAGATACGCAGTATTTT.

This clonotype came up once. The rearrangement links TRBV2 to TRBJ2-7, with 10 nucleotides matching TRBD2. The CDR3 spans 13 residues. V lost 6 bases, J lost 5 bases, and 4 bases stayed unmatched. Germline CDR1 and CDR2: SNHLY and FYNNEI. CDR3 in DNA: TGTGCCAGCAGGCCGGGACTAGCGAACGAGCAGTACTTC. This codes for CASRPGLANEQYF.

The rearrangement links TRBV30 to TRBJ2-1; D might be TRBD2 (6 bases). CDR3 size: 10 residues. Trimming shortened V by 5 bases and J by 10 bases, and 9 bases separated the two germline ends. Per the germline V gene, CDR1 is GTSNPN and CDR2 is SVGIG (reference sequence). The CDR3 coding sequence is TGTGCCTGGGGGGAGGCGGAGCAGTTCTTC. Translating it yields CAWGEAEQFF.

The J gene is TRBJ1-1, the V gene TRBV29-1, with D uncertain. V lost 3 bases and J lost 1, with 9 bases in between. In germline, CDR1 is SQVTM, CDR2 ANQGSEA. The CDR3 loop spans 13 amino acids. The CDR3, as DNA: TGCAGCGTTGACAGGTGGGAGAACACTGAAGCTTTCTTT. Amino acids: CSVDRWENTEAFF. The full variable domain, with the rest looked up from reference TRBV29-1 and TRBJ1-1, is SAVISQKPSRDICQRGTSLTIQCQVDSQVTMMFWYRQQPGQSLTLIATANQGSEATYESGFVIDKFPISRPNLTFSTLTVSNMSPEDSSIYLCSVDRWENTEAFFGQGTRLTVV.

A single count supports this clonotype. The rearrangement uses TRBV12-3 or TRBV12-4 and TRBJ1-2, with TRBD1 matching 10 bases. The CDR3 extends over 15 amino acids. Trimming removed 3 bases from V and 4 bases from J; junction bases left unmatched: 5. The CDR3 loop reads CASSLGTGEAYGYTF. CDR3 DNA sequence: TGTGCCAGCAGTTTGGGGACAGGGGAGGCCTATGGCTACACCTTC.

The chain uses TRBV18 and TRBJ2-7; 11 bases are shared with TRBD1. The germline V gene has CDR1 KGHSH and CDR2 LQKENI. The trim removed 0 bases at V and 6 bases at J, leaving 7 bases unmatched. This CDR3 has 16 amino acids. CDR3 amino acids: CASSPPGQGAVSEQYF. CDR3 nucleotides: TGTGCCAGCTCACCACCTGGACAGGGGGCTGTTTCCGAGCAGTACTTC.